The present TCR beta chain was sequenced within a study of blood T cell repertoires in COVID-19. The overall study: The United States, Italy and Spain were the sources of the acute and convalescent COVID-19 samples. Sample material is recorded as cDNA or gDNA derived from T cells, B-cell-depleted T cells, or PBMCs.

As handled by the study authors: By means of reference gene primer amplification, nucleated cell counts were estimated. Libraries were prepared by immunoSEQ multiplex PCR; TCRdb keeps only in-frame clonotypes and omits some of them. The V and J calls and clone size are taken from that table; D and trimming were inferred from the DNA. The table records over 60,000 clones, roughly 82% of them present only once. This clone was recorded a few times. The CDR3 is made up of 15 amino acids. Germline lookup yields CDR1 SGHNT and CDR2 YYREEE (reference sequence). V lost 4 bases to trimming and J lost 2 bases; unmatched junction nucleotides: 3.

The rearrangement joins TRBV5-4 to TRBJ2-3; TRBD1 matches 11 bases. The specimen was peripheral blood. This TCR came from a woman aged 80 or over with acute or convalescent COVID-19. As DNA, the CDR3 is TGTGCCAGCAGCCTCGGACAGGGGGCCACAGATACGCAGTATTTT. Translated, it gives CASSLGQGATDTQYF.